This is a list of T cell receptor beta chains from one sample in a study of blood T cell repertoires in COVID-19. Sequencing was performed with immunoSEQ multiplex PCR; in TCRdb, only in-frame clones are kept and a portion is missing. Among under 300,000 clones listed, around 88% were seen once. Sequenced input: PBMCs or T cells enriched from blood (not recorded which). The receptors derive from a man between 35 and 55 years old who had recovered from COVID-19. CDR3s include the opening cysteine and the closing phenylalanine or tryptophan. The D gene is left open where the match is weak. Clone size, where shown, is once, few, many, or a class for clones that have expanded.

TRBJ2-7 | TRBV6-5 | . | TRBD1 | TGTGCCAGCAGAGGGACAGGGTATACCTACGAGCAGTACTTC | CASRGTGYTYEQYF
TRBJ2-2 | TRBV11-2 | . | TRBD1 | TGTGCCAGCAGCTTTGGGACAGGGGTGACCGGGGAGCTGTTTTTT | CASSFGTGVTGELFF
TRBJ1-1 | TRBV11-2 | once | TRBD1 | TGTGCCAGCAGCCTCCGGACAGGGAGGACTGAAGCTTTCTTT | CASSLRTGRTEAFF
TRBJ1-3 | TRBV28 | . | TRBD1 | TGTGCCAGCAGAATAAATACGGGACAGTTCTTGCGCCGGGATCCGTTATATTTT | CASRINTGQFLRRDPLYF
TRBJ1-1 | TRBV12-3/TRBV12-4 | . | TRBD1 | TGTGCCAGCAGCCCAATATACGACAGGGTTGCTTTCTTT | CASSPIYDRVAFF
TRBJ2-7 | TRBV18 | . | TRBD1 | TGTGCCAGCTCACCGACAGGGGGCGAGCAGTACTTC | CASSPTGGEQYF
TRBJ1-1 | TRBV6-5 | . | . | TGTGCCAGCAGTTACGACGGGAAGGCTGAAGCTTTCTTT | CASSYDGKAEAFF
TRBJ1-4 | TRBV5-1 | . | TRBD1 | TGCGCCAGCAGCTTGTTCGGACAGGGGGCAACTAATGAAAAACTGTTTTTT | CASSLFGQGATNEKLFF
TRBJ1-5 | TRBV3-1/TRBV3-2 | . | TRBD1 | TGTGCCAGCTCAGGGGGCAGCAATCAGCCCCAGCATTTT | CASSGGSNQPQHF
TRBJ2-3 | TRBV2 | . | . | TGTGCCAGCAGACCACTAGTCCACACAGATACGCAGTATTTT | CASRPLVHTDTQYF
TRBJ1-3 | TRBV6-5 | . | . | TGTGCCAGCAGTTCCGCGAGGTCTGGAAACACCATATATTTT | CASSSARSGNTIYF
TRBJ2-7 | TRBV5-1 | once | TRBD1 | TGCGCCAGCAGCCCACCGGGACAGGGGGCCCCCACGCCATTCTTC | CASSPPGQGAPTPFF
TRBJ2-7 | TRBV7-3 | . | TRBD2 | TGTGCCAGCAGCTTAGGGGGGACTAGCGGGAAAACCTACGAGCAGTACTTC | CASSLGGTSGKTYEQYF
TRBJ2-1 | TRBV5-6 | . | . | TGTGCCAGCAACCCGACCGGGACTCCTCACAATGAGCAGTTCTTC | CASNPTGTPHNEQFF
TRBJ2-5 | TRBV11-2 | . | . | TGTGCCAGCAGCTTAGATCGTAGCGAGGAGACCCAGTACTTC | CASSLDRSEETQYF
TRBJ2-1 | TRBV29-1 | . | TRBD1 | TGCAGCGTCGCTCCTTGGGACAGTTACAATGAGCAGTTCTTC | CSVAPWDSYNEQFF
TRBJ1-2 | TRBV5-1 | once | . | TGCGCCAGCAGCTTTGACCTGACGGGTGGCTACACCTTC | CASSFDLTGGYTF
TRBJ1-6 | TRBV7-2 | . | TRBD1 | TGTGCCAGCAGCTTAGATTGGGACAGGGGGCGATCACCCCTCCACTTT | CASSLDWDRGRSPLHF
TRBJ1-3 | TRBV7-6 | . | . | TGTGCCAGCAGCTTACTTTTTAGGGGTGGAAACACCATATATTTT | CASSLLFRGGNTIYF
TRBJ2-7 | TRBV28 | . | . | TGTGCCAGCAGTCCCCACGCCGCGGGGACCTACGAGCAGTACTTC | CASSPHAAGTYEQYF
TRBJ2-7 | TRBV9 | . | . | TGTGCCAGCAGCCCCGGCCGGGACAACTACGAGCAGTACTTC | CASSPGRDNYEQYF
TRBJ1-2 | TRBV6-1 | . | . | TGTGCCAGCAGTGAGGGCAGGGCAGGCGGCTACACCTTC | CASSEGRAGGYTF
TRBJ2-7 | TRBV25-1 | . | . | TGTGCCAGCAGTGTTTATAGAGGCTACGAGCAGTACTTC | CASSVYRGYEQYF
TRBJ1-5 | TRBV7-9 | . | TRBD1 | TGTGCCAGCAGCTCACAGGGGCCCCGTGGCAATCAGCCCCAGCATTTT | CASSSQGPRGNQPQHF
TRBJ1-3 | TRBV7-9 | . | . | TGTGCCAGCAGCCCCGAGTGGAACACCATATATTTT | CASSPEWNTIYF
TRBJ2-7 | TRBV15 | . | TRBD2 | TGTGCCACCAGCAGAGCGGCTAGCGGAACCTACGAGCAGTACTTC | CATSRAASGTYEQYF
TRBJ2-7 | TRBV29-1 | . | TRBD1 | TGCAGCGTTGAACCGATCTCCGGGACAGGGATTATCCACGAGCAGTACTTC | CSVEPISGTGIIHEQYF
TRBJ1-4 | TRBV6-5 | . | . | TGTGCCAGCAGTTACGTCTTACAGGAAAAACTGTTTTTT | CASSYVLQEKLFF
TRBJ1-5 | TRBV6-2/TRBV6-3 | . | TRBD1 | TGTGCCAGCAGGTACCCGGGACAGTCTAATCAGCCCCAGCATTTT | CASRYPGQSNQPQHF